Reported below is one T cell receptor beta chain. Its antigen is undetermined. The sample carries other DNA sequences with the same CDR3. These data originate in a study of beta chain features in type 1 diabetes. Study observations and caveats: Shortening that was moderate but significant affected the TCRB CDR3s of Type 1 diabetes patients in all four CD4+ subsets.

Since all of the isolated RNA was reverse transcribed, expressed TCRB transcripts were what got sequenced. Deep immunoSEQ sequencing covered naive, central memory and regulatory T cell samples. Measured with immunoSEQ multiplex PCR; TCRdb has only the in-frame clones, and not every one. The sample yields roughly 700,000 clones, 13% seen once. Germline CDR1 reads SEHNR; CDR2 reads FQNEAQ (reference sequence). The CDR3 length is 12 residues. V lost 5 bases and J 0 bases, leaving 5 bases between the germline ends. Sequencing was performed on naive CD4+ T cells from blood. The chain employs TRBV7-9 and TRBJ2-7, with no clear D. The source is a man between 18 and 35 years old with type 1 diabetes. The CDR3 DNA follows: TGTGCCAGCAGCCCCGGCTCCTACGAGCAGTACTTC. This encodes CASSPGSYEQYF.